Below are 32 T cell receptor beta chains sequenced from a single sample in a study of shared clonotypes between healthy human individuals (dated by TCRdb to about 2020). The library was built by means of the immunoSEQ multiplex PCR assay. Not all clones reach the TCRdb copy of this immuneACCESS table, which keeps in-frame sequences only. Checked studies attribute under half of the gap to unresolved V genes and leave the rest unexplained. The sample table lists under 1,100,000 clones, approximately 80% of them with a count of one. The top ten clones comprise 0.55% to 0.7% of the sample. Sequencing was performed on memory CD4+ T cells from PBMCs. The cell subset or site label for this specimen denotes: CD45RA-negative fraction. The origin of the receptors is a man in his late teens or twenties in good health. Some clones in this sample may be carry-over from other donors' samples.

The chain uses TRBV4-1 and TRBJ2-5; possible D gene TRBD2, 5 bases. The CDR3 totals 15 residues. V was clipped by 4 bases and J by 5 bases, with 17 bases between them. The germline gives CDR1 MGHRA, CDR2 YSYEKL. CDR3 bases: TGCGCCAGCAGCCCCGGGCTAGCCGAACCCGAGACCCAGTACTTC. This sequence encodes CASSPGLAEPETQYF.

This clone was recorded once. The V gene is TRBV4-2, the J gene TRBJ1-1; weak D call: TRBD1 (6 bases). Germline V lookup: CDR1 LGHNA, CDR2 YNFKEQ. The CDR3 spans 17 residues. V lost 4 bases, J lost 1 base, and 19 bases lay in between. The CDR3 protein is CASSRPPRDTKNTEAFF. In nucleotides, the CDR3 is TGTGCCAGCAGCCGACCTCCCCGGGACACCAAGAACACTGAAGCTTTCTTT.

The J gene is TRBJ1-2, the V gene TRBV5-1; the D gene is possibly TRBD1 (6 bases). The V gene lost 0 bases and the J gene lost 3 bases, with 12 bases spanning the gap. The CDR3 is 15 amino acids. Germline loops: CDR1 SGHRS, CDR2 YFSETQ. CDR3 sequence: CASSLGGGSDYGYTF. The CDR3 region has the DNA TGCGCCAGCAGCTTGGGTGGGGGCAGCGACTATGGCTACACCTTC.

CDR3 in DNA: TGTGCCAGCAGTCCAGCAGGTGCGGCTGAAGCTTTCTTT. Amino acids: CASSPAGAAEAFF. This chain connects TRBV28 to TRBJ1-1; D remains unclear. Germline CDR1 and CDR2: MDHEN and SYDVKM. The CDR3 sequence is 13 residues long. With 5 bases removed from V and 6 bases from J, the gap between germline ends came to 13 bases.

This clone appeared many times. V and J are TRBV15 and TRBJ1-1; D is undetermined. V was trimmed by 1 base and J by 7 bases, leaving 7 bases between them. The V gene's germline CDR1 is LNHNV and CDR2 YYDKDF (reference sequence). The CDR3 has 12 amino acids. The CDR3 DNA sequence: TGTGCCACCAGCAGAGCTGCAAGTGAAGCTTTCTTT. Encoded protein: CATSRAASEAFF.

The rearrangement links TRBV6-5 to TRBJ1-2; TRBD1 matches 12 bases. From germline, CDR1 is MNHEY and CDR2 SVGAGI. The CDR3 consists of 16 residues. Trimming at V came to 4 bases and at J to 4 bases, leaving 7 bases not matched to a gene. As DNA, the CDR3 is TGTGCCAGCAGTTCCGCCGGGACAGGGGGCGTCTATGGCTACACCTTC. Protein: CASSSAGTGGVYGYTF.

This chain links TRBV4-2 with TRBJ2-7, with D maybe TRBD2 (6 bases). There are 15 residues in the CDR3. V lost 1 base and J 2 bases, leaving 12 bases between the germline ends. The germline CDR1 and CDR2 sequences are LGHNA and YNFKEQ. CDR3 sequence (DNA): TGTGCCAGCAGCCAAGGCGCGGGAATGGCCTACGAGCAGTACTTC. Amino acids: CASSQGAGMAYEQYF.

This clone was seen ten or more times. The chain carries TRBV2 and TRBJ1-2, with D possibly matching TRBD1 (5 bases). The germline V and J ends were trimmed by 2 bases and 5 bases, with 15 bases remaining between them. Germline loops: CDR1 SNHLY, CDR2 FYNNEI. CDR3 length equals 15 residues. The CDR3 bases are TGTGCCAGCAGTGAAATTTTAGGGGACGGATATGGCTACACCTTC. Its translation is CASSEILGDGYGYTF. The entire variable domain, with the rest obtained from reference TRBV2 and TRBJ1-2, is as follows: EPEVTQTPSHQVTQMGQEVILRCVPISNHLYFYWYRQILGQKVEFLVSFYNNEISEKSEIFDDQFSVERPDGSNFTLKIRSTKLEDSAMYFCASSEILGDGYGYTFGSGTRLTVV.

The chain combines TRBV7-2 with TRBJ1-4; 7 positions match TRBD1. Germline CDR1 reads SGHTA; CDR2 reads FQGNSA. This CDR3 contains 15 residues. J gave up 5 bases and V 6 bases, and 9 bases lay outside the gene matches. In DNA, the CDR3 is TGTGCCAGCAGTCTTTCGGGACAGTTGAATGAAAAACTGTTTTTT. Amino acids: CASSLSGQLNEKLFF.

V gene TRBV18 combines with J gene TRBJ2-2; D ambiguous. Trimming pared 2 bases from V and 0 bases from J, leaving 10 bases between. The CDR3 is made up of 16 amino acids. CDR1 KGHSH and CDR2 LQKENI come from the germline V gene. As DNA, the CDR3 is TGTGCCAGCTCACCATTAACGAGCGCGAACACCGGGGAGCTGTTTTTT. It yields the protein CASSPLTSANTGELFF.

The chain links TRBV5-1 to TRBJ2-5, with TRBD2 matching 12 bases. Looked up from germline, CDR1 is SGHRS and CDR2 is YFSETQ. The trim removed 0 bases at V and 4 bases at J, leaving 7 bases unmatched. The CDR3 runs 17 residues. CDR3 DNA sequence: TGCGCCAGCAGCTTGGGACTAGCGGGAGTTGCGGCAGAGACCCAGTACTTC. This gives the protein CASSLGLAGVAAETQYF.

The chain couples TRBV10-3 to TRBJ2-7, with 7 positions matching TRBD1. CDR1 ENHRY and CDR2 SYGVKD come from the germline V gene. CDR3 length: 15 residues. V was clipped by 3 bases and J by 2 bases; unmatched bases: 7. CDR3 amino acids: CAISDSPDRAYEQYF. CDR3 coding DNA: TGTGCCATCAGTGACTCCCCAGACAGGGCCTACGAGCAGTACTTC.

For this clone: The sample holds other DNA sequences that translate to the same CDR3. The chain carries TRBV7-6 and TRBJ1-1; no definite D call. The V end lost 5 bases, the J end lost 2 bases, and 9 bases lay between the germline ends. Per germline, CDR1 SGHVS and CDR2 FNYEAQ. The CDR3 is 13 amino acids. For the CDR3, the DNA is TGTGCCAGCAGCCCCAAGGCTAACACTGAAGCTTTCTTT. Protein: CASSPKANTEAFF.

The J gene is TRBJ2-3, the V gene TRBV7-9; 10 bases agree with TRBD1. CDR3 length equals 15 residues. Trimming removed 3 bases from V and 5 bases from J; junction bases left unmatched: 5. CDR1 and CDR2 (germline): SEHNR, FQNEAQ (reference sequence). In DNA form, the CDR3 reads TGTGCCAGCAGCTTCCAGGACAGGGGGGGAGATACGCAGTATTTT. This codes for CASSFQDRGGDTQYF.

This clone was recorded only once. The chain uses TRBV7-2 and TRBJ2-7; 10 positions match TRBD2. CDR1 and CDR2 from the germline V gene are SGHTA and FQGNSA. This CDR3 has 14 amino acids. With 3 bases clipped from V and 9 bases from J, the junction kept 8 bases outside the gene matches. CDR3 in DNA: TGTGCCAGCAGCTTGATGGTAGCGGGAGGACTGCAGTACTTC. Protein sequence: CASSLMVAGGLQYF.

Points on this clone: An end of the junction does not agree with germline; a read error may underlie this. The chain has TRBV18 and TRBJ1-1; D is ambiguous. Per the germline V gene, CDR1 is KGHSH and CDR2 is LQKENI. The CDR3 extends over 13 amino acids. CDR3: CASSPTANAEAFF. In DNA, the CDR3 is TGTGCCAGCTCACCAACGGCGAACGCTGAAGCTTTCTTT.

A few counts support this clone. The CDR3 is CASSLGLAGGRSTDTQYF. The CDR3 DNA is TGTGCCAGCAGCTTGGGACTAGCGGGAGGGCGAAGCACAGATACGCAGTATTTT. This chain links TRBV5-4 with TRBJ2-3, with 14 bases fitting TRBD2. J was trimmed by 0 bases and V by 0 bases; bases with no gene match: 3. Germline CDR1 SGHNT, CDR2 YYREEE (reference sequence). This CDR3 region has 18 residues.

CDR3 sequence: CASSQDGTAGEKLFF. For the CDR3, the DNA is TGCGCCAGCAGCCAAGACGGGACAGCGGGGGAAAAACTGTTTTTT. The chain couples TRBV4-3 to TRBJ1-4; 7 bases agree with TRBD1. V lost 0 bases and J lost 8; bases outside the gene matches: 6. Germline V gene data show CDR1 as LGHNA and CDR2 as YSLEER. CDR3 length: 15 amino acids.

This clone was recorded only once. Other DNA sequences in this specimen translate into the identical CDR3. The chain has TRBV5-1 and TRBJ2-1; D is uncertain. Germline V gives CDR1 SGHRS, CDR2 YFSETQ. The CDR3 consists of 16 residues. The ends were cut back, 0 bases at V and 0 bases at J, with 10 bases in the middle. The CDR3 sequence: CASSLEGRSSYNEQFF. Written as DNA, the CDR3 is TGCGCCAGCAGCTTGGAGGGAAGGAGCTCCTACAATGAGCAGTTCTTC. The full variable domain, in which reference TRBV5-1 and TRBJ2-1 provide the parts outside the CDR3, is KAGVTQTPRYLIKTRGQQVTLSCSPISGHRSVSWYQQTPGQGLQFLFEYFSETQRNKGNFPGRFSGRQFSNSRSEMNVSTLELGDSALYLCASSLEGRSSYNEQFFGPGTRLTVL.

The chain employs TRBV6-1 and TRBJ2-7, with 9 bases lining up with TRBD2. The CDR3 sequence is 16 residues long. Trimming removed 3 bases from V and 3 bases from J; junction bases left unmatched: 9. From germline, CDR1 is MNHNS and CDR2 SASEGT. Written as DNA, the CDR3 is TGTGCCAGCAGTGATCGCGGGAGGGCTGGAAGCTACGAGCAGTACTTC. Protein: CASSDRGRAGSYEQYF.

The chain links TRBV6-1 to TRBJ2-2; 10 bases are shared with TRBD1. From germline, CDR1 is MNHNS and CDR2 SASEGT. The CDR3 has 15 residues. V shed 5 bases, J shed 5 bases, and the junction held 5 bases outside the gene matches. Here the CDR3 reads CASSQDRGWTGELFF. In DNA form, the CDR3 reads TGTGCCAGCAGTCAGGACAGGGGGTGGACCGGGGAGCTGTTTTTT.

This chain connects TRBV11-3 to TRBJ2-1; 7 bases agree with TRBD1. The germline V gene encodes CDR1 SGHNT and CDR2 YENEEA. The CDR3 has 13 amino acids. V lost 2 bases and J lost 7; bases outside the gene matches: 2. The CDR3 sequence is CASSLRQGNEQFF. The CDR3 DNA follows: TGTGCCAGCAGCTTAAGACAGGGTAATGAGCAGTTCTTC.

The rearrangement links TRBV4-2 to TRBJ2-4; D unresolved. The CDR3 totals 15 residues. CDR1 is LGHNA, CDR2 YNFKEQ, per germline. Trimming left V 1 base short and J 6 bases short, with 13 bases between. CDR3 residues: CASSQVEVGPNIQYF. The CDR3 DNA reads as TGTGCCAGCAGCCAAGTCGAAGTCGGGCCAAACATTCAGTACTTC.

The rearrangement links TRBV2 to TRBJ2-3; 11 nucleotides align to TRBD1. Germline CDR1 reads SNHLY; CDR2 reads FYNNEI. Trimming removed 6 bases from V and 3 bases from J; junction bases left unmatched: 5. This CDR3 is 15 amino acids long. The CDR3 is CASRDRGRATDTQYF. In DNA form, the CDR3 reads TGTGCCAGCAGGGACAGGGGGCGGGCGACAGATACGCAGTATTTT.

CDR3 in amino acids: CASSEASGLGAYGYTF. DNA of the CDR3: TGTGCCAGCAGTGAAGCGTCCGGGCTGGGGGCCTATGGCTACACCTTC. This chain joins TRBV6-1 and TRBJ1-2; possible D gene TRBD1, 6 bases. V was pared by 0 bases and J by 4 bases, with 15 bases between. This CDR3 has 16 amino acids. Per germline, CDR1 MNHNS and CDR2 SASEGT.

The chain recombines TRBV29-1 with TRBJ2-3; no definite D call. Trimming cost V 2 bases and J 4 bases, with 7 bases left between them. CDR1 is SQVTM and CDR2 is ANQGSEA in the germline V gene. The CDR3 runs to 12 residues. This chain's CDR3 is CSVEIDPDTQYF. The CDR3 DNA reads TGCAGCGTTGAAATAGATCCAGATACGCAGTATTTT.

J is TRBJ2-1 and V is TRBV7-3; D may correspond to TRBD1 or TRBD2 (5 bases each). Germline CDR1 SGHTA, CDR2 FQGTGA. The CDR3 has 14 residues. V was clipped by 4 bases and J by 8 bases, with 15 bases between them. The CDR3 is CASSSTGGRDEQFF. The DNA of the CDR3 is TGTGCCAGCAGCTCCACAGGCGGGCGGGATGAGCAGTTCTTC.

V is TRBV5-6 and J is TRBJ2-3, with 9 nucleotides matching TRBD1. CDR3 length: 17 amino acids. Per germline, CDR1 SGHDT and CDR2 YYEEEE. V shed 4 bases, J shed 3 bases, and the junction held 12 bases outside the gene matches. CDR3 sequence: CASSRGQGSSKTDTQYF. The CDR3 bases are TGTGCCAGCAGCCGGGGACAGGGTTCCTCAAAAACAGATACGCAGTATTTT.

This clone was recorded a few times. This chain uses TRBV14 with TRBJ1-1, with unresolved D. This CDR3 comprises 12 residues. The V gene's germline CDR1 is SGHDN and CDR2 FVKESK. V lost 6 bases and J 12 bases, leaving 17 bases between the germline ends. The CDR3 region has the DNA TGTGCCAGCAGGCAGACCTTGGGATCGACTTTCTTT. It is translated as CASRQTLGSTFF. Full variable domain (rest looked up from reference TRBV14 and TRBJ1-1): EAGVTQFPSHSVIEKGQTVTLRCDPISGHDNLYWYRRVMGKEIKFLLHFVKESKQDESGMPNNRFLAERTGGTYSTLKVQPAELEDSGVYFCASRQTLGSTFFGQGTRLTVV.

This sequence joins TRBV2 and TRBJ2-7; D ambiguous. The germline CDR1 and CDR2 sequences are SNHLY and FYNNEI. The CDR3 is 12 residues long. V lost 6 bases and J 3 bases, leaving 9 bases between the germline ends. CDR3 loop: CASSPIDYEQYF. The DNA for the CDR3 is TGTGCCAGCAGCCCCATTGACTACGAGCAGTACTTC.

J is TRBJ2-1 and V is TRBV30; 7 bases line up with TRBD2. The CDR3 covers 13 residues. With V trimmed by 7 bases and J by 4 bases, 7 bases remained unmatched. The germline V gene has CDR1 GTSNPN and CDR2 SVGIG (reference sequence). CDR3 sequence: CASGSGVYNEQFF. CDR3 coding DNA: TGTGCCTCGGGCAGCGGGGTTTACAATGAGCAGTTCTTC.

The CDR3 loop reads CASSFGQGAGEKLFF. The CDR3 nucleotides read TGTGCCAGCAGCTTCGGACAGGGGGCGGGTGAAAAACTGTTTTTT. The chain couples TRBV7-9 to TRBJ1-4; 11 positions agree with TRBD1. The CDR3 has 15 residues. The V gene's germline CDR1 is SEHNR and CDR2 FQNEAQ (reference sequence). With V trimmed by 3 bases and J by 7 bases, 4 bases remained unmatched.